A selection of T cell receptor beta chains follows, all from one sample in a study of kidney transplant recipient with SARS-CoV-2 infection. TCRdb independently ran MiXCR on the reads; one entry per CDR3 protein. Here the sample spans some 220,000 distinct CDR3 sequences, more than 25% being singletons. Sequenced material: a blood sample, taken at baseline and between days 110 and 120 from a kidney transplant recipient. Source of these receptors: a male patient aged 25-45 years who had COVID-19 and was a kidney transplant recipient. The T cells may partly be graft donor cells. CDR3s include the opening cysteine and the closing phenylalanine or tryptophan. D genes are given only for firm matches. Clone size is stated in some rows and not others, as once, few, many or a class when expanded.

d_call	v_call	j_call	clone_size	cdr3_aa	cdr3_nt
TRBD2	TRBV28	TRBJ2-5	many	CASSYKAGGETQYF	TGTGCCAGCAGTTACAAAGCGGGAGGAGAGACCCAGTACTTC
-	TRBV4-2	TRBJ1-1	many	CASRMYTTEAFF	TGTGCCAGCAGAATGTATACCACTGAAGCTTTCTTT
-	TRBV15	TRBJ2-1	many	CATSRGSVLSGNEQFF	TGTGCCACCAGCAGAGGTTCGGTGCTTAGCGGAAATGAGCAGTTCTTC
-	TRBV11-2	TRBJ2-5	many	CASSPPSGGQETQYF	TGTGCCAGCAGCCCCCCCTCCGGCGGGCAAGAGACCCAGTACTTC
-	TRBV16	TRBJ1-2	many	CASSRFAVVRKTYGYTF	TGTGCCAGCAGCCGATTTGCGGTCGTTAGAAAGACCTATGGCTACACCTTC
TRBD1	TRBV7-9	TRBJ2-1	few	CASSLGGRGRIEQFF	TGTGCCAGCAGCTTAGGGGGCAGGGGGCGCATTGAGCAGTTCTTC
-	TRBV3-1	TRBJ2-5	many	CASSPVHPISFSETQYF	TGTGCCAGCAGCCCGGTTCATCCCATTTCTTTCTCTGAGACCCAGTACTTC
-	TRBV3-2	TRBJ1-5	many	CASGQDQPQHF	TGTGCCAGCGGACAGGATCAGCCCCAGCATTTT
-	TRBV5-1	TRBJ2-7	many	CASSLDITYEQYF	TGCGCCAGCAGCCTGGACATTACCTACGAGCAGTACTTC
-	TRBV6-1	TRBJ1-2	-	CASSAKKGGRRTYGYTF	TGTGCCAGCAGTGCAAAGAAAGGTGGGAGAAGGACCTATGGCTACACCTTC
-	TRBV9	TRBJ2-7	many	CASSVAGTTGEQYF	TGTGCCAGCAGCGTAGCCGGGACAACCGGCGAGCAGTACTTC
-	TRBV2	TRBJ2-3	few	CASAAGGQEFGNF	TGTGCCAGCGCCGCAGGAGGGCAGGAGTTCGGAAATTTT
TRBD2	TRBV6-1	TRBJ2-3	-	CASSDRLAGAVEDTQCF	TGTGCCAGCAGTGATCGGCTAGCGGGAGCCGTGGAAGATACGCAGTGTTTT
-	TRBV12-3/TRBV12-4	TRBJ2-2	many	CASAATWNTGELFF	TGTGCCAGCGCAGCAACTTGGAATACCGGGGAGCTGTTTTTT
TRBD2	TRBV10-3	TRBJ2-3	-	CATIKDSGRSTDTQYF	TGTGCCACCATCAAGGATAGCGGGCGTAGCACAGATACGCAGTATTTT
-	TRBV10-1	TRBJ1-2	many	CASSAPTRSRKTYGYTF	TGTGCCAGCAGTGCGCCGACACGCTCTAGAAAGACCTATGGCTACACCTTC
TRBD2	TRBV20-1	TRBJ2-1	few	CSAPMAGGGDEQFF	TGCAGTGCTCCGATGGCGGGAGGAGGGGATGAGCAGTTCTTC
-	TRBV12-3/TRBV12-4	TRBJ1-5	many	CASSPESNQPQHF	TGTGCCAGCAGTCCCGAAAGCAATCAGCCCCAGCATTTT
-	TRBV11-2	TRBJ1-2	many	CASSPKGRGNYGYTF	TGTGCCAGCAGCCCGAAGGGACGTGGCAACTATGGCTACACCTTC
-	TRBV4-3	TRBJ2-2	many	CASSQVLNTGELFF	TGCGCCAGCAGCCAAGTGCTAAACACCGGGGAGCTGTTTTTT
-	TRBV3-1	TRBJ2-2	many	CASSQDWTTGELFF	TGTGCCAGCAGCCAAGATTGGACCACCGGGGAGCTGTTTTTT
TRBD2	TRBV30	TRBJ2-7	many	CAWSPSGPYEQYF	TGTGCCTGGAGTCCTAGCGGTCCCTACGAGCAGTACTTC
-	TRBV19	TRBJ1-5	many	CASSIWVHQPQHF	TGTGCCAGTAGTATTTGGGTTCATCAGCCCCAGCATTTT
-	TRBV19	TRBJ1-6	many	CASNFRNNSPLHF	TGTGCCAGTAACTTTAGAAATAATTCACCCCTCCACTTT
-	TRBV16	TRBJ1-2	many	CASSKRLVVRKTYGYTF	TGTGCCAGCAGCAAGCGCCTGGTCGTTAGAAAGACCTATGGCTACACCTTC
TRBD1	TRBV5-4	TRBJ2-3	-	CASSGTASTDTQDF	TGTGCCAGCAGCGGGACAGCTAGCACAGATACGCAGGATTTT
-	TRBV3-1	TRBJ1-2	many	CASSNINTLRKTYGYTF	TGTGCCAGCAGCAATATAAACACCCTTCGAAAGACCTATGGCTACACCTTC
-	TRBV2	TRBJ2-1	-	CASSYRGDFGNEQFF	-
-	TRBV20-1	TRBJ1-1	few	CSALWPGNTEAFF	TGCAGTGCTCTATGGCCTGGGAACACTGAAGCTTTCTTT
-	TRBV28	TRBJ1-2	many	CASSVKQAANYTF	TGTGCCAGCAGTGTAAAACAGGCCGCCAACTACACCTTC
-	TRBV4-3	TRBJ2-1	-	CASSPWLAYNEQFF	TGCGCCAGCAGCCCATGGCTGGCCTACAATGAGCAGTTCTTC
-	TRBV3-1	TRBJ1-6	many	CASSQDPGGSYNSPLHF	TGTGCCAGCAGCCAAGATCCTGGGGGCTCCTATAATTCACCCCTCCACTTT
-	TRBV12-3/TRBV12-4	TRBJ1-5	many	CASSPREGGNQPQHF	TGTGCCAGCAGTCCTAGGGAGGGGGGTAATCAGCCCCAGCATTTT
-	TRBV7-3	TRBJ2-2	many	CASSLEAGRELFF	TGTGCCAGCAGCTTAGAGGCAGGAAGGGAGCTGTTTTTT
-	TRBV6-4	TRBJ2-3	many	CASSEDQGNTQYF	TGTGCCAGCAGTGAGGATCAAGGAAATACGCAGTATTTT
TRBD2	TRBV20-1	TRBJ2-5	few	CSARAGGDGETQYF	TGCAGTGCTAGGGCGGGAGGGGACGGGGAGACCCAGTACTTC
-	TRBV6-6	TRBJ2-1	many	CASSYRAGNEQFF	TGTGCCAGCAGTTACAGGGCGGGCAATGAGCAGTTCTTC
TRBD2	TRBV11-2	TRBJ2-4	-	CASSFRPRTSGREGERFF	TGTGCCAGCAGCTTTCGCCCCCGGACTAGCGGGAGGGAGGGTGAGCGGTTCTTC
-	TRBV7-4	TRBJ1-2	many	CASSGVSSARKTYGYTF	TGTGCCAGCAGCGGTGTTTCTTCAGCTCGAAAGACCTATGGCTACACCTTC
-	TRBV3-2	TRBJ2-2	many	CASSQDPPGELFF	TGTGCCAGCAGCCAAGACCCCCCCGGGGAGCTGTTTTTT
-	TRBV8-2	TRBJ2-6	few	CGTKKRITQSRANVLTF	TGTGGCACGAAAAAGAGGATAACACAAAGTCGGGCCAACGTCCTGACTTTC
-	TRBV5-6	TRBJ2-5	-	CASSLGTVYQETQYF	TGTGCCAGCAGCTTGGGGACAGTGTACCAAGAGACCCAGTACTTC
-	TRBV7-9	TRBJ2-7	many	CASSLEGSRTPYEQYF	TGTGCCAGCAGCTTAGAGGGGTCCAGGACTCCCTACGAGCAGTACTTC
-	TRBV21-1	TRBJ2-3	many	CASSIVLATVMQDTQYF	TGTGCCAGCAGTATTGTTTTAGCTACAGTCATGCAAGATACGCAGTATTTT
-	TRBV6-5	TRBJ1-6	medium-sized	CASSLGGQRLGSPLHF	TGTGCCAGCAGTTTGGGGGGGCAGAGGCTCGGTTCACCCCTCCACTTT